This TCR beta chain is from a study of blood T cell repertoires in COVID-19. J lost 6 bases, V lost 2 bases, and 6 bases had no gene match. Germline V gene data show CDR1 as SGDLS and CDR2 as YYNGEE. The CDR3 contains 15 residues. Produced via immunoSEQ multiplex PCR; TCRdb's table is partial and in-frame only. The sample lists some 260,000 clones; around 84% were seen once. The sample consisted of PBMCs or T cells enriched from blood (not recorded which). J is TRBJ1-3 and V is TRBV9; 9 bases fit TRBD1. This TCR was recovered from a man aged 25 to 40 with acute COVID-19. CDR3 DNA sequence: TGTGCCAGCAGCGTGACAGGGGGATATGTAAACACCATATATTTT. This codes for CASSVTGGYVNTIYF.